This TCR beta chain was captured by sequencing in a study of T cell responses to AZD1222 COVID-19 vaccine. This clone has only one observation. CDR1 is MGHRA and CDR2 is YSYEKL in the germline V gene. The CDR3 contains 14 residues. Trimming stripped 2 bases from V and 7 bases from J, with 9 bases between. The table came from immunoSEQ multiplex PCR; TCRdb's copy has only in-frame clones and leaves some out. The repertoire has over 100,000 clones, approximately 90% of them found once; the top ten carry around 3.1%. This receptor was identified in an adult in good health. V gene TRBV4-1 combines with J gene TRBJ1-6, with D hard to call. The material was peripheral blood, obtained on day 0 of AZD1222 vaccination. CDR3 region: CASSQLLWNSPLHF. In DNA, the CDR3 is TGCGCCAGCAGCCAACTCCTATGGAATTCACCCCTCCACTTT.